The clone carrying this TCR beta chain showed up just once. The sample belongs to a study of blood T cell repertoires in COVID-19. Profiled with immunoSEQ multiplex PCR; TCRdb holds only in-frame clones, not every one. Here the sample spans some 210,000 clones, 80% being singletons. The germline CDR1 and CDR2 sequences are LNHDA and SQIVND (reference sequence). The J segment lost 2 bases and the V segment lost 6 bases, leaving 5 bases of the junction unmatched. The CDR3 is 14 amino acids. Input material: PBMCs or T cells enriched from blood (not recorded which). V usage is TRBV19 and J usage is TRBJ2-7; 9 bases match TRBD1. The receptor's source is a man aged 30 to 39 with acute COVID-19. DNA of the CDR3: TGTGCCAGTAGCTGGGGACAGGGTCCCTACGAGCAGTACTTC. This translates into CASSWGQGPYEQYF.